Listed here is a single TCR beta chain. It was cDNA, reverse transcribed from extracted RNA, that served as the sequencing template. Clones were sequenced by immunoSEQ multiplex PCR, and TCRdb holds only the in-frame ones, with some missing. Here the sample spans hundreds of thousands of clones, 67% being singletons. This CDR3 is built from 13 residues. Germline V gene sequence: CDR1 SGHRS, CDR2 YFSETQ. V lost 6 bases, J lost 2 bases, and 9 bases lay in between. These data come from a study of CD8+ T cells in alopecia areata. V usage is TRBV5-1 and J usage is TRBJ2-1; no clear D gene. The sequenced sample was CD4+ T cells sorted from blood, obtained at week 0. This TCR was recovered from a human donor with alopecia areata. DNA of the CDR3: TGCGCCAGCAATTCAGGACCCTACAATGAGCAGTTCTTC. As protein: CASNSGPYNEQFF. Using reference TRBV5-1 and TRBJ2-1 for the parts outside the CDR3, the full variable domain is KAGVTQTPRYLIKTRGQQVTLSCSPISGHRSVSWYQQTPGQGLQFLFEYFSETQRNKGNFPGRFSGRQFSNSRSEMNVSTLELGDSALYLCASNSGPYNEQFFGPGTRLTVL.